The sequence of this T cell receptor beta chain was determined in a study of PD-1 blockade in mismatch repair-deficient tumors. The overall study: Patients had over 10 mismatch repair-deficient cancer types, all previously treated and progressing. Study conclusions and caveats: Tumor-resident clones, often undetectable pretreatment in blood, expanded then contracted after pembrolizumab.

CDR3 length equals 14 residues. Per germline, CDR1 GTSNPN and CDR2 SVGIG (reference sequence). V lost 3 bases and J lost 8, with 16 bases in between. Note on this clone: What it binds is unknown.

TCRdb's copy holds only in-frame clones and misses some; the assay was immunoSEQ multiplex PCR. The sample yields over 100,000 clones, 60% to 85% seen once. Every patient had mismatch repair deficiency by PCR or immunohistochemistry. The TCR-sequenced patients were a few responders to pembrolizumab. The rearrangement links TRBV30 to TRBJ2-2; D tentatively reads TRBD1 or TRBD2 (6 bases each). The specimen comprised peripheral blood, sampled approximately 64 weeks after starting pembrolizumab. The TCR was taken from an adult with mismatch repair-deficient cancer. The CDR3 region has the DNA TGTGCCTGGAGGGCCAGGGGCCTAGCGGGGGAGCTGTTTTTT. Amino acid sequence: CAWRARGLAGELFF.